This TCR beta chain was identified in a study of blood T cell repertoires in COVID-19 (TCRdb year 2020). Study-level background: Samples covering the acute and convalescent phases of COVID-19 were provided by collaborators in the United States, Italy and Spain. The material from the prospective study consisted of cDNA or gDNA derived from T cells, B-cell-depleted T cells, or PBMCs. Subjects who had been exposed to COVID-19, were actively infected with it, or had recovered from it provided the deeply sampled blood TCRbeta repertoires that made up the dataset. The repertoires were released in a freely available public database intended as a resource for research on the immune response to SARS-CoV-2. The samples were drawn from the first 160 participants of the ongoing ImmuneRACE study and from over 950 subjects provided by 6 global collaborators. The sample metadata nearly always contained a de-identified subject ID, COVID-19 status, age in years and sex. Where available, HLA class I and class II types were taken from metadata supplied by the sample provider and were not determined by assay-based typing.

Whole blood was collected in K2EDTA tubes by collaborating institutions according to the institutions' own protocols. For TCRbeta analysis, collaborator samples were shipped as frozen whole blood, as isolated PBMCs, or as DNA extracted from either sample type. TCRbeta CDR3 regions were amplified from genomic DNA using the immunoSEQ Assay, a bias-controlled multiplex PCR. Regarding the original processing steps: The number of nucleated cells in each sample was estimated from the amplification of reference gene primers within the assay. To quantify the absolute abundance of each unique TCRbeta CDR3 rearrangement, sequence reads were collapsed and filtered. For each sample, productive Simpson clonality was calculated as the square root of Simpson's diversity index across productive rearrangements. Drawn from immuneACCESS, this table holds only the in-frame rearrangements with V and J called that TCRdb kept. Clones are partly lost; checked studies trace under half to an unresolved V gene and leave the rest unexplained. V, J and clone size were drawn from that table, and D and trimming were deduced from the DNA. The sample table shows approximately 160,000 clones, and around four fifths are seen once. About a tenth of the sample is in the top ten clones.

The CDR3 contains 14 residues, cysteine and phenylalanine counted. The entry retains the CDR3 DNA only, 42 bases that are in frame from base 1. Trimming leaves V shorter by 5 bases and J shorter by 6 bases, with the junction holding 8 bases beyond the gene matches. CDR1 MNHEY and CDR2 SVGAGI were looked up in the germline V gene. The study at large found these results: How much clinical and demographic metadata was included differed by source and by participant, and the metadata was provided uncurated.

Comment on this clone: The antigen it recognizes is unknown. Base qualities are not recorded, but no much larger clone differs from it by a single base.

The TCR comes from a human donor in a cohort sampled during active COVID-19. The rearrangement combines TRBV6-5 with TRBJ2-7; TRBD2 matches 9 bases in the middle. Material for sequencing was peripheral blood. In nucleotide form, the sequence is TGTGCCAGCAGTCTGGGACTAGCCAGCGGCGAGCAGTACTTC. Translated, it gives CASSLGLASGEQYF.